These 32 T cell receptor beta chains share one sample of origin, sequenced in a study of molecular identifiers for immune sequencing clone quantification (dated by TCRdb to the late 2010s). Receptor libraries were prepared by PCR. The instrument given in TCRdb is NextSeq 500. TCRdb handled the public reads itself, with Q25 trimming in fastp and clone calling in MiXCR, and kept productive beta chains. Entries are consolidated by CDR3 protein sequence, retaining the most common genes and DNA. Counted in this sample were approximately 590,000 distinct CDR3 sequences; 25% of them appeared once. 0.7% to 0.95% of the sample goes to the ten largest clones. Sequencing was performed on naive CD8+ T cells from blood, with Jurkat cell RNA spiked in. The meaning of the sample's cell subset or site label: FACS-sorted CD8+CD4-CCR7+CD45RA+ naive T cells. The source of these receptors is a human donor in good health. Some libraries in this study had Jurkat cell RNA spiked in.

This clonotype has more than one count but fewer than ten. V and J are TRBV4-3 and TRBJ2-7, with unresolved D. Germline loops: CDR1 LGHNA, CDR2 YSLEER. The CDR3 covers 16 residues. V shed 0 bases and J shed 0 bases, with 12 bases lying between them. CDR3 region: CASSQDLGISSYEQYF. CDR3 nucleotides: TGCGCCAGCAGCCAAGATCTAGGGATCAGCTCCTACGAGCAGTACTTC.

The V call is TRBV4-1, the J call TRBJ2-5; D possibly corresponds to TRBD1 (5 bases). V was shortened by 5 bases and J by 5 bases, with 18 bases between the two germline ends. Germline lookup yields CDR1 MGHRA and CDR2 YSYEKL. CDR3 size: 15 residues. The CDR3 region is CASSSSSSGLETQYF. Here the CDR3 DNA reads TGCGCCAGCAGCTCGTCCTCGTCAGGGCTGGAGACCCAGTACTTC.

With respect to this clonotype: The junction departs from germline at one end; a sequencing error may be responsible. The genes are TRBV28 and TRBJ2-7; TRBD2 might be the D (6 bases). The CDR3 has 16 amino acids. Germline-derived CDR1 and CDR2 are MDHEN and SYDVKM. The CDR3 sequence is CVSSLLEGPIGLEQYF. The CDR3 nucleotides are TGTGTCAGCAGTTTACTGGAGGGCCCTATAGGCTTGGAGCAGTACTTC.

This rearrangement joins TRBV5-6 to TRBJ2-7; D is uncertain. Germline CDR1 SGHDT, CDR2 YYEEEE. The V end was cut by 0 bases, the J end by 2 bases, with 9 bases between. The CDR3 has 14 residues. As DNA, the CDR3 is TGTGCCAGCAGCTTGGGCAGGTGCCCCTACGAGCAGTACTTC. Amino acid sequence: CASSLGRCPYEQYF.

The V call is TRBV19, the J call TRBJ1-1; the D gene is possibly TRBD1 (6 bases). Trimming left V 2 bases short and J 0 bases short, with 10 bases between. Germline V lookup: CDR1 LNHDA, CDR2 SQIVND (reference sequence). This CDR3 is 15 amino acids long. The CDR3 coding sequence is TGTGCCAGTAGTATACCAGGGGTCATGAACACTGAAGCTTTCTTT. Protein sequence: CASSIPGVMNTEAFF.

The table lists this clonotype with many counts. The rearrangement uses TRBV7-9 and TRBJ2-7; D is tentatively TRBD1 or TRBD2 (5 bases each). The CDR3 is 14 amino acids. Germline CDR1 and CDR2: SEHNR and FQNEAQ (reference sequence). V lost 5 bases to trimming and J lost 6 bases, with 17 bases between them. Written as DNA, the CDR3 is TGTGCCAGCAGCCCACCCAATACCGGGGCCGAGCAGTACTTC. It encodes CASSPPNTGAEQYF.

This clonotype was seen ten or more times. The rearrangement uses TRBV29-1 and TRBJ2-3; D remains ambiguous. Germline CDR1 SQVTM, CDR2 ANQGSEA. The CDR3 runs 14 residues. Trimming removed 3 bases at V and 2 bases at J, with 12 bases between. This CDR3 is CSVEWVGPTDTQYF. The DNA of the CDR3 is TGCAGCGTTGAGTGGGTCGGACCCACAGATACGCAGTATTTT.

The rearrangement joins TRBV7-9 to TRBJ2-7, with D possibly TRBD2 on 6 matching bases. V lost 1 base and J lost 10, with 11 bases in between. Germline V CDR1 and CDR2: SEHNR, FQNEAQ (reference sequence). CDR3 length equals 12 residues. The CDR3 bases are TGTGCCAGCAGCTTAGGGCGGGGAGTTCAGTACTTC. Translation gives CASSLGRGVQYF.

This clonotype turned up a few times. The gene calls are TRBV5-1 and TRBJ1-1, with D uncertain. Per the germline V gene, CDR1 is SGHRS and CDR2 is YFSETQ. The CDR3 extends over 12 amino acids. The V end was cut by 3 bases, the J end by 6 bases, with 9 bases between. The CDR3 DNA reads as TGCGCCAGCAGCTCGGACGGAGCTGAAGCTTTCTTT. Its protein is CASSSDGAEAFF. The full variable domain, its missing parts supplied by reference TRBV5-1 and TRBJ1-1, is KAGVTQTPRYLIKTRGQQVTLSCSPISGHRSVSWYQQTPGQGLQFLFEYFSETQRNKGNFPGRFSGRQFSNSRSEMNVSTLELGDSALYLCASSSDGAEAFFGQGTRLTVV.

In the case of this clonotype: Germline and junction disagree at one end, which may indicate a read error. The chain uses TRBV7-9 and TRBJ2-7; 8 bases match TRBD2. This CDR3 has 19 amino acids. The germline gives CDR1 SEHNR, CDR2 FQNEAQ (reference sequence). The CDR3 sequence: CASSSTRATSGSQTLLRKF. The DNA for the CDR3 is TGTGCCAGCAGCTCAACACGAGCGACCAGCGGGAGTCAAACCCTCCTACGAAAGTTC.

On this clonotype itself: A much larger clone sits a single nucleotide away, making a read error possible. The chain's CDR3 is CSVSGLAGGNEQFF. The CDR3 bases are TGCAGCGTGTCGGGACTAGCGGGGGGTAATGAGCAGTTCTTC. The chain joins TRBV29-1 to TRBJ2-1; 15 nucleotides agree with TRBD2. The CDR3 has 14 residues. Unmatched junction bases numbered 4, after V lost 6 bases and J lost 7 bases. Germline CDR1 reads SQVTM; CDR2 reads ANQGSEA.

A word on this clonotype: This could be a read error, since a much larger clone is one nucleotide away. The chain is built from TRBV6-2 or TRBV6-3 and TRBJ1-1, with D uncertain. Germline V gene data show CDR1 as MNHEY and CDR2 as SVGEGT. The CDR3 totals 13 residues. V was trimmed by 2 bases and J by 8 bases, leaving 12 bases between them. The CDR3 coding sequence is TGTGCCAGCAGTTACCGAGGACGGAGAGAAGCTTTCTTT. Its translation is CASSYRGRREAFF.

This clonotype has only a few counts. The rearrangement joins TRBV10-3 to TRBJ2-7; maybe TRBD1 (6 bases). Trimming stripped 5 bases from V and 3 bases from J, with 11 bases between. Germline values: CDR1 ENHRY, CDR2 SYGVKD. The length of the CDR3 is 13 residues. The DNA of the CDR3 is TGTGCCATCAGTTGGGACATTTACTACGAGCAGTACTTC. This sequence encodes CAISWDIYYEQYF.

Details on this clonotype: The missing conserved phenylalanine or tryptophan at the end of this CDR3 makes a read error likely. This rearrangement joins TRBV6-5 to TRBJ1-2, with TRBD1 as a possible D gene (5 bases). The ends were cut back, 5 bases at V and 8 bases at J, with 15 bases in the middle. This CDR3 is 13 amino acids long. Germline V gene lookup returns CDR1 MNHEY and CDR2 SVGAGI. CDR3 DNA sequence: TGTGCCAGCAGTCCGGGACTTGATCGAGGCTACACCCTC. Protein sequence: CASSPGLDRGYTL.

This clonotype appeared many times. In DNA form, the CDR3 reads TGTGCCAGCAGTTACGGGGGGACTGCCTACGAGCAGTACTTC. This translates into CASSYGGTAYEQYF. V is TRBV6-6 and J is TRBJ2-7, with D possibly TRBD2 on 6 matching bases. CDR3 length: 14 amino acids. V was cut by 2 bases and J by 2 bases, with 10 bases left in between. Germline V gene data show CDR1 as MNHNY and CDR2 as SVGAGI (reference sequence).

This clonotype was recorded many times. The chain carries TRBV7-9 and TRBJ1-4; D is unclear. V was pared by 3 bases and J by 4 bases, with 9 bases between. Germline V gene sequence: CDR1 SEHNR, CDR2 FQNEAQ (reference sequence). This CDR3 is 14 amino acids long. Written as DNA, the CDR3 is TGTGCCAGCAGCTTTTCCTCCTATAATGAAAAACTGTTTTTT. This sequence encodes CASSFSSYNEKLFF.

The chain carries TRBV24-1 and TRBJ2-4, with D perhaps matching TRBD2 (6 bases). In germline, CDR1 is KGHDR, CDR2 SFDVKD. The V end was cut by 10 bases, the J end by 0 bases, with 12 bases between. The CDR3 runs to 14 residues. The CDR3 loop reads CATEPGLAKNIQYF. The CDR3 DNA reads TGTGCCACTGAGCCGGGACTAGCCAAAAACATTCAGTACTTC.

The J gene is TRBJ2-1, the V gene TRBV7-9; no firm D call. CDR3 size: 15 residues. Germline CDR1 SEHNR, CDR2 FQNEAQ (reference sequence). V lost 7 bases to trimming and J lost 5 bases, with 18 bases between them. This CDR3 is CASNKIVGPNNEQFF. Written as DNA, the CDR3 is TGTGCCAGCAATAAAATAGTAGGTCCTAACAATGAGCAGTTCTTC.

The CDR3 DNA is TGCAGTGCTAGAGATGGCGCGACTAGCGGGTTTAGCCCCCACGAGCAGTACTTC. Protein sequence: CSARDGATSGFSPHEQYF. The chain joins TRBV20-1 to TRBJ2-7; 10 bases fit TRBD2. Trimming at V came to 0 bases and at J to 5 bases, leaving 16 bases not matched to a gene. CDR1 is DFQATT, CDR2 SNEGSKA, per germline (reference sequence). This CDR3 spans 18 amino acids.

At least ten counts were recorded for this clonotype. This chain connects TRBV4-1 to TRBJ1-1; D is possibly TRBD1 (5 bases). This CDR3 spans 15 amino acids. The V end lost 4 bases, the J end lost 2 bases, and 14 bases lay between the germline ends. The germline V gene has CDR1 MGHRA and CDR2 YSYEKL. The CDR3 bases are TGCGCCAGCAGCCGATTTATGACAGAAAACACTGAAGCTTTCTTT. Protein: CASSRFMTENTEAFF.

This clonotype was picked up many times. The chain has TRBV5-4 and TRBJ1-1; D is ambiguous. CDR1 is SGHNT and CDR2 is YYREEE in the germline V gene (reference sequence). This CDR3 contains 12 residues. Trimming stripped 5 bases from V and 7 bases from J, with 12 bases between. The CDR3 DNA reads as TGTGCCAGCAGGATCAACAGCAATGAAGCTTTCTTT. It specifies CASRINSNEAFF.

This clonotype has a count of ten or more. The V call is TRBV12-3 or TRBV12-4, the J call TRBJ2-2; a possible D gene is TRBD1 (5 bases). This CDR3 has 15 residues. Deletions cut 6 bases from V and 1 base from J, with 12 bases between. CDR3 in amino acids: CASSLGTGNTGELFF. Here the CDR3 DNA reads TGTGCCAGCAGCTTGGGAACAGGGAACACCGGGGAGCTGTTTTTT.

The chain recombines TRBV19 with TRBJ1-1; possible D gene TRBD1, 6 bases. This CDR3 is built from 19 residues. V was cut by 4 bases and J by 0 bases, with 24 bases left in between. Germline CDR1 and CDR2: LNHDA and SQIVND (reference sequence). The CDR3: CASSTLNSKTGHLNTEAFF. The DNA of the CDR3 is TGTGCCAGTAGTACCCTTAATTCCAAGACGGGACATTTGAACACTGAAGCTTTCTTT. Drawing the rest from reference TRBV19 and TRBJ1-1, the complete variable domain is DGGITQSPKYLFRKEGQNVTLSCEQNLNHDAMYWYRQDPGQGLRLIYYSQIVNDFQKGDIAEGYSVSREKKESFPLTVTSAQKNPTAFYLCASSTLNSKTGHLNTEAFFGQGTRLTVV.

Worth noting for this clonotype: A read error may explain this, as a much larger clone is one base away. Because the CDR3's place on the DNA is in doubt, the DNA is left out and the CDR3 is given as listed by TCRdb. The chain employs TRBV21-1 and TRBJ2-6. TRBV21-1 is annotated as a pseudogene. The CDR3 adds up to 17 amino acids, both ends counted. CDR3 sequence reads: CTSSILVTLSGANVLTF.

A word on this clonotype: This may be a read error: a much more frequent sequence differs by one nucleotide. The V gene is TRBV6-5, the J gene TRBJ2-7; weak D call: TRBD1 (6 bases). The germline V and J ends were trimmed by 0 bases and 5 bases, with 11 bases remaining between them. CDR3 length: 14 amino acids. Germline CDR1 MNHEY, CDR2 SVGAGI. The CDR3 DNA sequence: TGTGCCAGCAGTTACTCGATGGGGGCGAACGAGCAGTACTTC. It is translated as CASSYSMGANEQYF.

In regard to this clonotype: A much larger clone sits a single nucleotide away, making a read error possible. The chain uses TRBV28 and TRBJ2-4; 7 bases are a match to TRBD2. Unmatched junction bases numbered 13, after V lost 5 bases and J lost 0 bases. This CDR3 is 18 amino acids long. CDR1 is MDHEN, CDR2 SYDVKM, per germline. Here the CDR3 reads CASSPGPAGPLAKNIQYF. The CDR3 DNA is TGTGCCAGCAGTCCGGGACCAGCGGGACCCCTAGCCAAAAACATTCAGTACTTC.

A word on this clonotype: One junction end does not reproduce the germline sequence, and a read error may be involved. The chain joins TRBV6-2 or TRBV6-3 to TRBJ2-7; D not certain. The CDR3 has 12 residues. Germline V gene data show CDR1 as MNHEY and CDR2 as SVGEGT. The CDR3 nucleotides read TGTGCCAGCAGTTACTCGACTTACGAGCGGTACTTC. Protein sequence: CASSYSTYERYF.

V gene TRBV7-9 combines with J gene TRBJ2-5; maybe TRBD1 (5 bases). This CDR3 is 14 amino acids long. The germline V gene has CDR1 SEHNR and CDR2 FQNEAQ (reference sequence). Between the trimmed V and J ends, which lost 2 bases and 3 bases, there was a span of 10 bases. CDR3 in amino acids: CASSLTGPKETQYF. CDR3 DNA: TGTGCCAGCAGCTTAACAGGCCCAAAAGAGACCCAGTACTTC. Looking up the rest from reference TRBV7-9 and TRBJ2-5 gives the full variable domain: DTGVSQNPRHKITKRGQNVTFRCDPISEHNRLYWYRQTLGQGPEFLTYFQNEAQLEKSRLLSDRFSAERPKGSFSTLEIQRTEQGDSAMYLCASSLTGPKETQYFGPGTRLLVL.

The chain joins TRBV4-2 to TRBJ2-2; TRBD2 is a possible D gene (6 bases). This CDR3 comprises 16 residues. Per germline, CDR1 LGHNA and CDR2 YNFKEQ. V shed 4 bases and J shed 7 bases, with 19 bases lying between them. This chain's CDR3 is CASSPAPPGSGGELFF. CDR3 nucleotide sequence: TGTGCCAGCAGCCCAGCCCCTCCCGGGAGTGGCGGGGAGCTGTTTTTT.

Worth noting for this clonotype: Being one base from a much bigger clone, this may be a read error. V is TRBV30 and J is TRBJ2-1; 11 positions match TRBD1. The DNA end lines up better with TRBJ2-7; the J call may be wrong. The germline CDR1 and CDR2 sequences are GTSNPN and SVGIG (reference sequence). The CDR3 sequence is 14 residues long. For the CDR3, the DNA is TGTGCCTGGAGCCCCGGGACAGGGGGGAATGAGCAGTACTTC. Translation: CAWSPGTGGNEQYF.

In its sample, this clonotype was seen many times. The rearrangement uses TRBV4-3 and TRBJ1-2; the D is unclear. Trimming shortened V by 1 base and J by 2 bases, and 11 bases separated the two germline ends. The CDR3 runs to 15 residues. CDR1 LGHNA and CDR2 YSLEER come from the germline V gene. CDR3 residues: CASSQGAGINYGYTF. The CDR3 region has the DNA TGCGCCAGCAGCCAAGGGGCCGGAATAAACTATGGCTACACCTTC.

This clonotype was counted a few times. This rearrangement joins TRBV19 to TRBJ1-5; D remains unclear. CDR3 length equals 15 residues. The germline V gene has CDR1 LNHDA and CDR2 SQIVND (reference sequence). Trimming pared 3 bases from V and 0 bases from J, leaving 9 bases between. The CDR3 sequence: CASSIDEYSNQPQHF. The CDR3, as DNA: TGTGCCAGTAGTATTGACGAATATAGCAATCAGCCCCAGCATTTT.